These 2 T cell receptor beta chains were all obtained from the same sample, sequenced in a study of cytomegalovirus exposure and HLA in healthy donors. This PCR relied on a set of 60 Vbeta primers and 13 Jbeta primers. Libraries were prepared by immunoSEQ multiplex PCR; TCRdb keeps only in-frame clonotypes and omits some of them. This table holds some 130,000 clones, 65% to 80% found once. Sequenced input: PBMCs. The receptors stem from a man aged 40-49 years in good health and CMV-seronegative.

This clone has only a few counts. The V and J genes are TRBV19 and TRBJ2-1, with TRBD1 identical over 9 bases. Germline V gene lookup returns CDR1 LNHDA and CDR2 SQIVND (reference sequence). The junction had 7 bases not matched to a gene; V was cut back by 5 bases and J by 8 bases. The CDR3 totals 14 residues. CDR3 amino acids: CASSRTGVIHEQFF. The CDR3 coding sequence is TGTGCCAGTAGTCGGACAGGGGTAATCCATGAGCAGTTCTTC. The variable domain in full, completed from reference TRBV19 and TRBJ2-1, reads DGGITQSPKYLFRKEGQNVTLSCEQNLNHDAMYWYRQDPGQGLRLIYYSQIVNDFQKGDIAEGYSVSREKKESFPLTVTSAQKNPTAFYLCASSRTGVIHEQFFGPGTRLTVL.

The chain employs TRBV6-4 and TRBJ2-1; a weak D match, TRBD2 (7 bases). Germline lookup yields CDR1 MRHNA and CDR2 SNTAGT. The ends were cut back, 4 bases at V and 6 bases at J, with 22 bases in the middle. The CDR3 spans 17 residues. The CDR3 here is CASSVEYGAGAVNEQFF. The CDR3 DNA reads TGTGCCAGCAGTGTGGAGTATGGGGCGGGGGCCGTCAATGAGCAGTTCTTC.